These T cell receptor beta chains were read from a single sample in a study of CD8 T cells in ankylosing spondylitis. TCRdb used MiXCR to reprocess the 5' RACE reads, holding one entry per CDR3 protein. This sample yields around 890,000 distinct CDR3 sequences, of which 10% to 15% are seen a single time; 0.45% to 0.6% belongs to the top ten. The sequenced material came from blood, either unsorted or a sorted T cell fraction (not recorded which). The receptor source for this set is a male donor with ankylosing spondylitis. The CDR3 runs from the conserved cysteine through the conserved F or W. A D gene is named only where the DNA matches it firmly. The listing skips clone size in some rows; elsewhere it reads once, few, many or a size class.

V gene: TRBV4-2; D gene: .; J gene: TRBJ2-5; clone size: few; CDR3 DNA: TGTGCCAGCAGCCTCAATGCGGGGGCCCGTATTCAAGAGACCCAGTACTTC; CDR3 protein: CASSLNAGARIQETQYF
V gene: TRBV11-1; D gene: .; J gene: TRBJ2-1; clone size: few; CDR3 DNA: TGTGCCAGCAGCTTGTACTTATCAGGGCCGGGGGGCTTGTACAATGAGCAGTTCTTC; CDR3 protein: CASSLYLSGPGGLYNEQFF
V gene: TRBV6-2/TRBV6-3; D gene: .; J gene: TRBJ2-1; clone size: few; CDR3 DNA: TGTGCCAGCAGTTACCGACTCAGTCAGAATGAGCAGTTCTTC; CDR3 protein: CASSYRLSQNEQFF
V gene: TRBV5-1; D gene: TRBD1; J gene: TRBJ2-7; clone size: .; CDR3 DNA: TGCGCCAGCAGCCGCTGGGACAGCACCTACGAGCAGTACTTC; CDR3 protein: CASSRWDSTYEQYF
V gene: TRBV6-2/TRBV6-3; D gene: .; J gene: TRBJ1-6; clone size: .; CDR3 DNA: TGTGCCAGCTGCTTCGGGTCCTCTGGCAATTCACCCCTCCACTTT; CDR3 protein: CASCFGSSGNSPLHF
V gene: TRBV10-3; D gene: .; J gene: TRBJ2-1; clone size: many; CDR3 DNA: TGTGCCATCAGTGAGTCGTTGAGGGGGAAAAGCTCCTACAATGAGCAGTTCTTC; CDR3 protein: CAISESLRGKSSYNEQFF
V gene: TRBV3-1; D gene: .; J gene: TRBJ2-7; clone size: few; CDR3 DNA: TGTGCCAGCAGCCCTGGACACTCCTACGAGCAGTACTTC; CDR3 protein: CASSPGHSYEQYF
V gene: TRBV29-1; D gene: TRBD1; J gene: TRBJ2-7; clone size: many; CDR3 DNA: TGCAGCGTTGGATCAGGGGGCCCCTACGAGCAGTACTTC; CDR3 protein: CSVGSGGPYEQYF
V gene: TRBV7-2; D gene: .; J gene: TRBJ2-2; clone size: .; CDR3 DNA: TGTGCCAGCAGCTTCGTAATGGGGCGGGTGACCGGGGAGCTGTTTTTT; CDR3 protein: CASSFVMGRVTGELFF
V gene: TRBV20-1; D gene: TRBD1; J gene: TRBJ2-7; clone size: many; CDR3 DNA: TGCAGTGCTAGTCCCGGGACAGGCGAGTACTTC; CDR3 protein: CSASPGTGEYF
V gene: TRBV20-1; D gene: TRBD1; J gene: TRBJ1-2; clone size: few; CDR3 DNA: TGCAGTGCCTTAGGTGGGCAGGGGGCGGGAAACTATGGCTACACCTTC; CDR3 protein: CSALGGQGAGNYGYTF
V gene: TRBV6-1; D gene: TRBD2; J gene: TRBJ2-4; clone size: .; CDR3 DNA: TGTGCCAGCAGGGGGTCGCGGGAGGCCAAAAACATTCAGTACTTC; CDR3 protein: CASRGSREAKNIQYF
V gene: TRBV15; D gene: TRBD1; J gene: TRBJ1-5; clone size: few; CDR3 DNA: TGTGCCACCAGCAGAGATAGGACAGGAGACCAGCATTTT; CDR3 protein: CATSRDRTGDQHF
V gene: TRBV10-3; D gene: .; J gene: TRBJ1-1; clone size: few; CDR3 DNA: TGTGCCACCAGCGGACTTAGGGACACTGAAGCTTTCTTT; CDR3 protein: CATSGLRDTEAFF
V gene: TRBV6-2/TRBV6-3; D gene: TRBD2; J gene: TRBJ2-1; clone size: .; CDR3 DNA: TGTGCCAGCAGTCGGACTAGCGCTCGGGTTGAGCAGTTCTTC; CDR3 protein: CASSRTSARVEQFF
V gene: TRBV20-1; D gene: TRBD1; J gene: TRBJ1-4; clone size: few; CDR3 DNA: TGCAGTGCGCGGGACAGTAAAAATGAAAAACTGTTTTTT; CDR3 protein: CSARDSKNEKLFF
V gene: TRBV12-3/TRBV12-4; D gene: .; J gene: TRBJ2-1; clone size: few; CDR3 DNA: TGTGCCAGCACCTCGACTGTAAATGAGCAGTTCTTC; CDR3 protein: CASTSTVNEQFF
V gene: TRBV5-5; D gene: .; J gene: TRBJ1-6; clone size: few; CDR3 DNA: TGTGCCAGCAGCACGCTCGGGGTTAATTCACCCCTCCACTTT; CDR3 protein: CASSTLGVNSPLHF
V gene: TRBV20-1; D gene: .; J gene: TRBJ2-5; clone size: few; CDR3 DNA: TGCAGTGCTGCCCCCCGGGAGACCCAGTACTTC; CDR3 protein: CSAAPRETQYF
V gene: TRBV6-1; D gene: TRBD2; J gene: TRBJ2-5; clone size: .; CDR3 DNA: TGTGCCAGCAGTGCTGATAGCGGGAAAGAGACCCAGTACTTC; CDR3 protein: CASSADSGKETQYF
V gene: TRBV28; D gene: .; J gene: TRBJ2-7; clone size: .; CDR3 DNA: TGTGCCAGCAGTTTCCCCCACCGGGCTTACGAGCAGTACTTC; CDR3 protein: CASSFPHRAYEQYF
V gene: TRBV20-1; D gene: TRBD1; J gene: TRBJ1-2; clone size: .; CDR3 DNA: TGCAGTGCTAGAGGGACAGGGCCGGGTGGAAGCGGTGGCTACACCTTC; CDR3 protein: CSARGTGPGGSGGYTF
V gene: TRBV12-3/TRBV12-4; D gene: TRBD1; J gene: TRBJ2-7; clone size: .; CDR3 DNA: TGTGCCAGCAGTTTCTCGGGGGACAGGGTCTACGAGCAGTACTTC; CDR3 protein: CASSFSGDRVYEQYF
V gene: TRBV4-1; D gene: TRBD1; J gene: TRBJ1-5; clone size: few; CDR3 DNA: TGCGCCAGCAGCCTACCGGGACAGGGAAAAGGGCAGCCCCAGCATTTT; CDR3 protein: CASSLPGQGKGQPQHF
V gene: TRBV7-3; D gene: TRBD1; J gene: TRBJ2-2; clone size: .; CDR3 DNA: TGTGCCAGCAGCCGGACAGGGGGCGAACCCGGGGAGCTGTTTTTT; CDR3 protein: CASSRTGGEPGELFF
V gene: TRBV12-3/TRBV12-4; D gene: TRBD1; J gene: TRBJ2-7; clone size: few; CDR3 DNA: TGTGCCAGCAGTGAGTGGGGACAGGCGATATACGAGCAGTACTTC; CDR3 protein: CASSEWGQAIYEQYF
V gene: TRBV10-3; D gene: .; J gene: TRBJ1-5; clone size: .; CDR3 DNA: TGTGCCATCAGTGATCGTAGGAGCAATCAGCCCCAGCATTTT; CDR3 protein: CAISDRRSNQPQHF
V gene: TRBV12-3/TRBV12-4; D gene: .; J gene: TRBJ1-1; clone size: few; CDR3 DNA: TGTGCCAGCAGCCTGGGGGTTTTGGCGGAAGCTTTCTTT; CDR3 protein: CASSLGVLAEAFF
V gene: TRBV4-3; D gene: .; J gene: TRBJ2-2; clone size: .; CDR3 DNA: TGCGCCAGCAGCCATACTGGGGGGTTTAACACCGGGGAGCTGTTTTTT; CDR3 protein: CASSHTGGFNTGELFF
V gene: TRBV7-2; D gene: TRBD2; J gene: TRBJ2-7; clone size: few; CDR3 DNA: TGTGCCAGCAGCTTGGGGACTAGCGGGGACGAGCAGTACTTC; CDR3 protein: CASSLGTSGDEQYF
V gene: TRBV4-3; D gene: .; J gene: TRBJ2-1; clone size: many; CDR3 DNA: TGCGCCAGCAGCCAAGATCGGGCGGCGGGGAGAAGCTCCTACAATGAGCAGTTCTTC; CDR3 protein: CASSQDRAAGRSSYNEQFF
V gene: TRBV7-9; D gene: .; J gene: TRBJ2-2; clone size: .; CDR3 DNA: TGTGCCAGCAGCCCAGGGGTGTCTAGCGACACCGGGGAGCTGTTTTTT; CDR3 protein: CASSPGVSSDTGELFF
V gene: TRBV25-1; D gene: .; J gene: TRBJ1-2; clone size: .; CDR3 DNA: TGTGCCAGCAGTGAGGTGGGGGGCCCTAACTATGGCTACACCTTC; CDR3 protein: CASSEVGGPNYGYTF
V gene: TRBV4-3; D gene: .; J gene: TRBJ2-5; clone size: .; CDR3 DNA: TGCGCCAGCAGCCAAGATTCGGGCGTCGAGACCCAGTACTTC; CDR3 protein: CASSQDSGVETQYF
V gene: TRBV29-1; D gene: .; J gene: TRBJ2-3; clone size: .; CDR3 DNA: TGCAGCGTTGGGGGCCCCACTTTCACAGATACGCAGTATTTT; CDR3 protein: CSVGGPTFTDTQYF
V gene: TRBV20-1; D gene: .; J gene: TRBJ2-7; clone size: few; CDR3 DNA: TGCAGTGCAGGACGGAGTAGATCCTACGAGCAGTACTTC; CDR3 protein: CSAGRSRSYEQYF
V gene: TRBV7-9; D gene: .; J gene: TRBJ2-7; clone size: .; CDR3 DNA: TGTGCCAGCAGCTTTGGGCGGGGATCCTACGAGCAGTACTTC; CDR3 protein: CASSFGRGSYEQYF
V gene: TRBV29-1; D gene: .; J gene: TRBJ1-5; clone size: .; CDR3 DNA: TGCAGCGTTGACTATATACACACCTCATATAGCAATCAGCCCCAGCATTTT; CDR3 protein: CSVDYIHTSYSNQPQHF
V gene: TRBV6-5; D gene: .; J gene: TRBJ2-7; clone size: few; CDR3 DNA: TGTGCCAGCAGTTACTCCCGGCAGGGGTACGAGCAGTACTTC; CDR3 protein: CASSYSRQGYEQYF
V gene: TRBV4-2; D gene: .; J gene: TRBJ1-2; clone size: few; CDR3 DNA: TGTGCCAGCAGCCAAGCAGTGCTCGGACTGTCCAACGACTATGGCTACACCTTC; CDR3 protein: CASSQAVLGLSNDYGYTF
V gene: TRBV29-1; D gene: .; J gene: TRBJ2-1; clone size: few; CDR3 DNA: TGCAGCGTATCGGGACGTCGTCACAATGAGCAGTTCTTC; CDR3 protein: CSVSGRRHNEQFF
V gene: TRBV7-6; D gene: TRBD1; J gene: TRBJ2-3; clone size: many; CDR3 DNA: TGTGCCAGCAGCCCCCCCGGGACAGGGAGTACAGATACGCAGTATTTT; CDR3 protein: CASSPPGTGSTDTQYF
V gene: TRBV28; D gene: .; J gene: TRBJ1-4; clone size: .; CDR3 DNA: TGTGCCAGCAGTCCTCTAACTGAAAAACTGTTTTTT; CDR3 protein: CASSPLTEKLFF
V gene: TRBV5-6; D gene: .; J gene: TRBJ2-7; clone size: many; CDR3 DNA: TGTGCCAGCAGCTTGAGACAGGCTCGGGAGCAGTACTTC; CDR3 protein: CASSLRQAREQYF
V gene: TRBV5-1; D gene: TRBD1; J gene: TRBJ1-1; clone size: many; CDR3 DNA: TGCGCCAGCAGCTTCGTGCAGGGGGTAACTGAAGCTTTCTTT; CDR3 protein: CASSFVQGVTEAFF
V gene: TRBV5-1; D gene: TRBD1; J gene: TRBJ1-2; clone size: .; CDR3 DNA: TGCGCCAGCAGCTTTGGAACAGGGGGATTGGAGACCTTC; CDR3 protein: CASSFGTGGLETF
V gene: TRBV28; D gene: TRBD1; J gene: TRBJ1-2; clone size: .; CDR3 DNA: TGTGCCAGCAGTTTTAACCTCTACCACGGACAGGGGGCGCGAAGCTATGGCTACACCTTC; CDR3 protein: CASSFNLYHGQGARSYGYTF
V gene: TRBV5-1; D gene: .; J gene: TRBJ1-1; clone size: .; CDR3 DNA: TGCGCCAGCAGCTTGGAGCCTCACCGGAACACTGAAGCTTTCTTT; CDR3 protein: CASSLEPHRNTEAFF
V gene: TRBV12-3/TRBV12-4; D gene: TRBD2; J gene: TRBJ2-1; clone size: few; CDR3 DNA: TGTGCCAGCAGTCCGACAACGGAACTAGCGGGGGGGCAGTTCTTC; CDR3 protein: CASSPTTELAGGQFF
V gene: TRBV12-3/TRBV12-4; D gene: .; J gene: TRBJ1-1; clone size: many; CDR3 DNA: TGTGCCAGCATACGACTTGAGAACACTGAAGCTTTCTTT; CDR3 protein: CASIRLENTEAFF
V gene: TRBV20-1; D gene: TRBD2; J gene: TRBJ2-1; clone size: .; CDR3 DNA: TGCAGTGCTACTAAAGCGGGGTTATCCAATGAGCAGTTCTTC; CDR3 protein: CSATKAGLSNEQFF